These 29 T cell receptor beta chains share one sample of origin, sequenced in a study of beta chain features in type 1 diabetes. Every bit of the isolated RNA underwent reverse transcription, so sequencing read expressed TCRB transcripts. Clones were sequenced by immunoSEQ multiplex PCR, and TCRdb holds only the in-frame ones, with some missing. This table holds 150,000 to 190,000 clones, about 8.5% found once. Input material: central memory CD4+ T cells from blood. The receptors here all came from a man younger than 35 in good health.

This clone was counted at least ten times. The chain joins TRBV29-1 to TRBJ2-1; 10 nucleotides match TRBD2. J was trimmed by 4 bases and V by 0 bases; bases with no gene match: 3. Germline V gene sequence: CDR1 SQVTM, CDR2 ANQGSEA. This CDR3 region has 15 residues. The CDR3 DNA reads as TGCAGCGTTGAAGATCTAGCGGGGGTATACAATGAGCAGTTCTTC. This encodes CSVEDLAGVYNEQFF.

The V call is TRBV5-1, the J call TRBJ1-1; 7 positions match TRBD1. V gave up 3 bases and J gave up 3 bases; unmatched junction bases: 8. This CDR3 is built from 15 residues. The germline V gene encodes CDR1 SGHRS and CDR2 YFSETQ. The CDR3 DNA reads TGCGCCAGCAGCTGGGGGGACAGAGAACACACTGAAGCTTTCTTT. It is translated as CASSWGDREHTEAFF.

The rearrangement joins TRBV6-5 to TRBJ2-3; no reliable D call. The V gene lost 7 bases and the J gene lost 1 base, with 9 bases spanning the gap. This CDR3 is 13 amino acids long. The germline V gene encodes CDR1 MNHEY and CDR2 SVGAGI. CDR3 sequence: CASTSPGTDTQYF. CDR3 sequence (DNA): TGTGCCAGCACCTCCCCGGGCACAGATACGCAGTATTTT.

This clone was seen many times. The chain links TRBV28 to TRBJ2-7; tentatively, D is TRBD2 (6 bases). Deletions cut 0 bases from V and 0 bases from J, with 12 bases between. Germline lookup yields CDR1 MDHEN and CDR2 SYDVKM. The CDR3 loop spans 16 amino acids. As DNA, the CDR3 is TGTGCCAGCAGTTTATGGGCGGCGGGGCGCTCCTACGAGCAGTACTTC. It translates to CASSLWAAGRSYEQYF.

The genes are TRBV14 and TRBJ1-2; maybe TRBD1 (6 bases). The germline gives CDR1 SGHDN, CDR2 FVKESK. This CDR3 region has 12 residues. Deletions cut 5 bases from V and 4 bases from J, with 8 bases between. CDR3 sequence (DNA): TGTGCCAGCAGCTCACAGGGCTATGGCTACACCTTC. It specifies CASSSQGYGYTF.

This clone was counted only a few times. The J gene is TRBJ2-1, the V gene TRBV9, with 13 positions matching TRBD2. V dropped 4 bases and J dropped 9; count of bases not matched to a gene: 10. CDR3 length: 16 amino acids. Germline V gives CDR1 SGDLS, CDR2 YYNGEE. This CDR3 is CASSPRTSGSSGEQFF. The CDR3 DNA sequence: TGTGCCAGCAGCCCCCGGACTAGCGGGAGTTCGGGTGAGCAGTTCTTC.

This clone has only a few counts. The chain combines TRBV4-3 with TRBJ2-7; no clear D. There are 13 residues in the CDR3. CDR1 and CDR2 (germline): LGHNA, YSLEER. Trimming removed 0 bases at V and 3 bases at J, with 6 bases between. The CDR3 loop reads CASSQDRDYEQYF. For the CDR3, the DNA is TGCGCCAGCAGCCAAGATCGCGACTACGAGCAGTACTTC.

This clone was seen only a few times. The chain links TRBV7-2 to TRBJ2-1; 9 nucleotides align to TRBD2. Germline CDR1 is SGHTA and CDR2 is FQGNSA. The V gene end was trimmed by 5 bases and the J gene end by 0 bases; junction bases not matched to a gene: 5. CDR3 size: 16 residues. CDR3 loop: CASSINSGSSYNEQFF. The CDR3 coding sequence is TGTGCCAGCAGCATAAATAGCGGGAGCTCCTACAATGAGCAGTTCTTC.

The chain couples TRBV5-6 to TRBJ2-1; D possibly corresponds to TRBD1 (6 bases). CDR1 is SGHDT and CDR2 is YYEEEE in the germline V gene. The CDR3 has 16 amino acids. V lost 2 bases and J lost 1, with 13 bases in between. The CDR3 loop reads CASSFYQGWSYNEQFF. In DNA form, the CDR3 reads TGTGCCAGCAGCTTCTATCAGGGGTGGTCCTACAATGAGCAGTTCTTC. The whole variable domain, filled in from reference TRBV5-6 and TRBJ2-1, reads DAGVTQSPTHLIKTRGQQVTLRCSPKSGHDTVSWYQQALGQGPQFIFQYYEEEERQRGNFPDRFSGHQFPNYSSELNVNALLLGDSALYLCASSFYQGWSYNEQFFGPGTRLTVL.

This clone appeared a few times. The chain links TRBV9 to TRBJ1-1; D remains ambiguous. Germline CDR1 is SGDLS and CDR2 is YYNGEE. The CDR3 has 14 amino acids. Trimming cost V 0 bases and J 1 base, with 7 bases left between them. The CDR3 loop is CASSVVGGNTEAFF. The CDR3 nucleotides are TGTGCCAGCAGCGTAGTTGGAGGGAACACTGAAGCTTTCTTT.

The chain couples TRBV9 to TRBJ1-2, with a weak D call TRBD1 (6 bases). Trimming took 2 bases from V and 0 from J, leaving 11 bases between them. The CDR3 has 15 residues. Germline assignment: CDR1 SGDLS and CDR2 YYNGEE. In DNA, the CDR3 is TGTGCCAGCAGCGTTACAGGGAACTCTAACTATGGCTACACCTTC. Protein: CASSVTGNSNYGYTF.

This clone was found many times. Other nucleotide sequences in the sample specify the same CDR3. CDR3 sequence reads: CASSPGTGDYGYTF. The CDR3 DNA is TGTGCCAGCTCACCTGGGACAGGGGACTATGGCTACACCTTC. This chain links TRBV18 with TRBJ1-2; 10 bases map to TRBD1. CDR1 and CDR2 (germline): KGHSH, LQKENI. V lost 3 bases to trimming and J lost 3 bases; unmatched junction nucleotides: 1. CDR3 size: 14 residues. Together with reference TRBV18 and TRBJ1-2, the CDR3 gives the full variable domain: NAGVMQNPRHLVRRRGQEARLRCSPMKGHSHVYWYRQLPEEGLKFMVYLQKENIIDESGMPKERFSAEFPKEGPSILRIQQVVRGDSAAYFCASSPGTGDYGYTFGSGTRLTVV.

The chain uses TRBV5-4 and TRBJ1-2; D is uncertain. Germline CDR1 and CDR2: SGHNT and YYREEE (reference sequence). Trimming shortened V by 0 bases and J by 4 bases, and 13 bases separated the two germline ends. This CDR3 contains 15 residues. CDR3 nucleotide sequence: TGTGCCAGCAGCTTGGATCCGGGAGTGGGCTATGGCTACACCTTC. Its translation is CASSLDPGVGYGYTF.

The gene calls are TRBV11-2 and TRBJ2-2; D might be TRBD2 (6 bases). The germline V gene has CDR1 SGHAT and CDR2 FQNNGV. This CDR3 comprises 14 residues. V was trimmed by 3 bases and J by 5 bases, leaving 10 bases between them. In DNA form, the CDR3 reads TGTGCCAGCAGCTTGGCAGGAGGGACCGGGGAGCTGTTTTTT. Translating gives CASSLAGGTGELFF.

The chain recombines TRBV7-2 with TRBJ1-1; TRBD1 is a possible D gene (6 bases). The germline gives CDR1 SGHTA, CDR2 FQGNSA. This CDR3 spans 13 amino acids. Trimming stripped 6 bases from V and 10 bases from J, with 18 bases between. CDR3 amino acids: CASSFTRGEGAFF. CDR3 in DNA: TGTGCCAGCAGTTTCACCAGGGGTGAGGGAGCTTTCTTT. Looking up the rest from reference TRBV7-2 and TRBJ1-1 gives the full variable domain: GAGVSQSPSNKVTEKGKDVELRCDPISGHTALYWYRQSLGQGLEFLIYFQGNSAPDKSGLPSDRFSAERTGGSVSTLTIQRTQQEDSAVYLCASSFTRGEGAFFGQGTRLTVV.

This clone was picked up a small number of times. The V and J genes are TRBV29-1 and TRBJ2-5, with D perhaps TRBD2 (7 bases). V lost 3 bases to trimming and J lost 4 bases, with 18 bases between them. This CDR3 has 15 amino acids. Germline CDR1 SQVTM, CDR2 ANQGSEA. The CDR3 region is CSVETPLGGGETQYF. In nucleotides, the CDR3 is TGCAGCGTTGAGACGCCTCTAGGGGGGGGAGAGACCCAGTACTTC.

This clone was counted only a few times. V and J are TRBV7-9 and TRBJ1-4; no clear D. The germline CDR1 and CDR2 sequences are SEHNR and FQNEAQ (reference sequence). The V end was cut by 7 bases, the J end by 1 base, with 13 bases between. The CDR3 is 15 amino acids. CDR3 in amino acids: CASTTTGGTNEKLFF. The CDR3 DNA is TGTGCCAGCACCACCACCGGCGGAACTAATGAAAAACTGTTTTTT.

This clone was counted between two and nine times. This chain connects TRBV29-1 to TRBJ1-6; D not resolved. The CDR3 is 12 residues long. Between the trimmed V and J ends, which lost 4 bases and 4 bases, there was a span of 5 bases. The germline V gene has CDR1 SQVTM and CDR2 ANQGSEA. The DNA for the CDR3 is TGCAGCGTTGGCGAATATAATTCACCCCTCCACTTT. This translates into CSVGEYNSPLHF.

The rearrangement uses TRBV7-3 and TRBJ2-1, with a weak D call TRBD1 (6 bases). The CDR3 runs to 15 residues. CDR1 is SGHTA, CDR2 FQGTGA, per germline. Trimming pared 5 bases from V and 0 bases from J, leaving 11 bases between. The CDR3 DNA reads as TGTGCCAGCAGCCCGATGACAGGCTCCTACAATGAGCAGTTCTTC. Its translation is CASSPMTGSYNEQFF.

This clone has only a few counts. The chain employs TRBV27 and TRBJ2-1; 7 bases line up with TRBD2. Unmatched junction bases numbered 10, after V lost 5 bases and J lost 0 bases. The CDR3 totals 17 residues. Germline assignment: CDR1 MNHEY and CDR2 SMNVEV (reference sequence). Here the CDR3 reads CASSGSGTTSSYNEQFF. The CDR3 coding sequence is TGTGCCAGCAGTGGGTCCGGGACTACTAGCTCCTACAATGAGCAGTTCTTC.

This clone was recorded a few times. The chain recombines TRBV14 with TRBJ1-1; D is undetermined. This CDR3 is built from 15 residues. Germline V gene sequence: CDR1 SGHDN, CDR2 FVKESK. Between the trimmed V and J ends, which lost 3 bases and 1 base, there was a span of 12 bases. The CDR3 sequence: CASSQAFGANTEAFF. CDR3 nucleotides: TGTGCCAGCAGCCAGGCTTTCGGAGCGAACACTGAAGCTTTCTTT. Drawing the rest from reference TRBV14 and TRBJ1-1, the complete variable domain is EAGVTQFPSHSVIEKGQTVTLRCDPISGHDNLYWYRRVMGKEIKFLLHFVKESKQDESGMPNNRFLAERTGGTYSTLKVQPAELEDSGVYFCASSQAFGANTEAFFGQGTRLTVV.

The chain is built from TRBV28 and TRBJ2-4, with D unclear. Trimming took off 6 bases at V and 3 bases at J, with 24 bases between the two ends. The CDR3 is made up of 18 amino acids. In germline, CDR1 is MDHEN, CDR2 SYDVKM. The CDR3 coding sequence is TGTGCCAGCAGCCTAACAATACAGATCGCGCTCGTCAAAAACATTCAGTACTTC. It is translated as CASSLTIQIALVKNIQYF.

The rearrangement links TRBV18 to TRBJ2-1; 8 bases agree with TRBD1. J gave up 1 base and V 3 bases, and 5 bases lay outside the gene matches. Germline assignment: CDR1 KGHSH and CDR2 LQKENI. The CDR3 length is 16 residues. The CDR3 DNA sequence: TGTGCCAGCTCACCCCGGACAGGGATTTCCTACAATGAGCAGTTCTTC. Translating gives CASSPRTGISYNEQFF. The entire variable domain, with the rest obtained from reference TRBV18 and TRBJ2-1, is as follows: NAGVMQNPRHLVRRRGQEARLRCSPMKGHSHVYWYRQLPEEGLKFMVYLQKENIIDESGMPKERFSAEFPKEGPSILRIQQVVRGDSAAYFCASSPRTGISYNEQFFGPGTRLTVL.

This clone was detected a few times. This chain uses TRBV10-3 with TRBJ2-3; TRBD2 matches at 9 bases. The CDR3 covers 14 residues. Unmatched junction bases numbered 0, after V lost 5 bases and J lost 0 bases. CDR1 is ENHRY and CDR2 is SYGVKD in the germline V gene. CDR3 in amino acids: CAISTSGSTDTQYF. CDR3 DNA: TGTGCCATCAGTACTAGCGGGAGCACAGATACGCAGTATTTT.

The V gene is TRBV6-1, the J gene TRBJ1-4; D possibly corresponds to TRBD1 (6 bases). Per the germline V gene, CDR1 is MNHNS and CDR2 is SASEGT. V shed 2 bases and J shed 10 bases, with 14 bases lying between them. This CDR3 has 14 residues. In DNA form, the CDR3 reads TGTGCCAGCAGTGAATCAGGGGATGTCAGAAAACTGTTTTTT. As protein: CASSESGDVRKLFF.

The CDR3: CASSRTGPMNTEAFF. CDR3 DNA sequence: TGCGCCAGCAGCCGGACAGGGCCAATGAACACTGAAGCTTTCTTT. The rearrangement links TRBV5-1 to TRBJ1-1, with TRBD1 matching over 8 bases. CDR1 is SGHRS, CDR2 YFSETQ, per germline. After removal of 4 bases from V and 0 bases from J, the junction contained 5 bases not matched to a gene. This CDR3 region has 15 residues.

The sample holds a few counts of this clone. J is TRBJ2-6 and V is TRBV11-1; 9 nucleotides agree with TRBD1. The CDR3 is 17 amino acids. The ends lost 5 bases at V and 5 bases at J; junction bases unmatched: 10. Germline CDR1 is SGHAT and CDR2 is FQDESV (reference sequence). For the CDR3, the DNA is TGTGCCAGCAGCCCCGGGGACAGGGAACACTGGGCCAACGTCCTGACTTTC. The encoded protein is CASSPGDREHWANVLTF.

The J gene is TRBJ1-1, the V gene TRBV9; 9 bases are a match to TRBD1. Germline V gene sequence: CDR1 SGDLS, CDR2 YYNGEE. The CDR3 is made up of 14 amino acids. The V and J ends lost 5 bases and 1 base, in that order; junction bases with no gene match: 3. CDR3: CASRAGQGNTEAFF. In DNA, the CDR3 is TGTGCCAGCAGGGCGGGACAGGGGAACACTGAAGCTTTCTTT. Drawing the rest from reference TRBV9 and TRBJ1-1, the complete variable domain is DSGVTQTPKHLITATGQRVTLRCSPRSGDLSVYWYQQSLDQGLQFLIQYYNGEERAKGNILERFSAQQFPDLHSELNLSSLELGDSALYFCASRAGQGNTEAFFGQGTRLTVV.

This clone turned up a few times. The chain recombines TRBV7-2 with TRBJ1-5, with D unresolved. The CDR3 covers 16 residues. Trimming removed 6 bases at V and 3 bases at J, with 18 bases between. The V gene's germline CDR1 is SGHTA and CDR2 FQGNSA. The CDR3 DNA reads TGTGCCAGCAGTCTCGGCGGAGGAGGTTTCAATCAGCCCCAGCATTTT. It encodes CASSLGGGGFNQPQHF.